This T cell receptor (beta chain) was documented in a study of T cell repertoires and HLA-DP antigens (dated by TCRdb to 2016 to 2018). Study-level background: The study used an in vitro model of CD4+ T cell alloreactivity in which transduced HeLa cells presented allogeneic HLA-DP. The two alloantigens modelled structurally similar versus dissimilar alloantigens, differing from self at one and approximately eleven peptide-binding groove amino acids, respectively. Of the three donors, two were male and one was female, with ages ranging from the 18-to-29 band to the 60-to-69 band. The average DNA input was roughly 0.2 ug for sorted CD137+CD4+ samples versus approximately 1,100 ng for pre-culture CD4+ samples.

The study at large found these results: Similar clonality (roughly 0.4) was observed for sorted CD137+ cells against both alloantigens, and this clonality was much higher than that observed in pre-culture samples (around 0.036). Separate analysis of naive and memory CD4+ repertoires was not performed. The study was limited by having only a few donors, by relying on a non-physiological HeLa antigen-presenting system, and by using total CD4+ responder cells. Average cumulative frequency of clones undetected before culture was roughly 36% against one allele and about 51% against the other.

The germline V gene yields MRHNA for CDR1 and SNTAGT for CDR2. Including cysteine and phenylalanine, the CDR3 has 13 amino acids. CDR3 DNA is the only sequence kept; it has 39 bases, read in frame from the first base. At the junction V is shortened by 1 base and J by 13 bases, with 16 bases in between. This clone was counted between two and nine times. It has no known antigen specificity. Base qualities are not at hand, and no much larger clone is one base apart. Magnetic bead negative selection was used to isolate untouched CD4+ T cells from Ficoll-separated PBMC, with purity averaging almost 98%. Using magnetic beads, untouched CD4+ T cells were isolated from Ficoll-separated PBMC at around 98% purity, with only negligible CD8+ contamination. Peripheral blood mononuclear cells came from the buffy coats of a few healthy blood donors, who served as the study's donors. All three donors were CMV seronegative. Genomic DNA was extracted with the DNeasy Blood & Tissue Kit. Genomic DNA from sorted CD137+CD4+ cells and from pre-culture CD4+ baseline samples of each subject was subjected to TCRB sequencing.

TCRB CDR3 regions were amplified with the immunoSEQ multiplex PCR using forward primers for 54 TRBV segments and reverse primers for 13 TRBJ segments. Pre-culture CD4+ samples were sequenced at deep resolution with a target of some 200,000 T cell genomes. Sequencing of amplicons was performed on an Illumina HiSeq System, and 87 bp reads covering the CDR3 were generated. The paper's processing steps were these. PCR and sequencing errors in the reads were corrected, and alignment to IMGT reference sequences was used to define CDR3 regions. Synthetic template pools were used to estimate the numbers of templates and unique rearrangements. Clonality was calculated as 1 minus Pielou's evenness. Richness was estimated with the Daley-Smith estimator. Repertoire overlap was measured with Morisita's index. Clones present in cultured samples but not detected in the pre-culture repertoire of the same donor were defined as low-abundance clones. The source is immuneACCESS, and TCRdb retained only in-frame sequences with V and J called. Part of the clones is not carried over; for the studies checked, unresolved V genes explain less than half of this, and the remainder is unexplained. The V and J calls and clone size are taken from that table; D and trimming were inferred from the DNA. For this sample the table gives approximately 86,000 clones, of which more than 75% were detected only once. Around 1.7% of the sample rests with the top ten.

This TCR was sampled from a man over 45 in good health and CMV-seronegative. The sample consisted of CD4+ T cells from PBMCs. In this chain, TRBV6-4 is recombined with TRBJ1-2; TRBD1 might be the D gene, on 5 matching bases. CDR3 loop: CASSDYQGLVLTF. The sequenced DNA: TGTGCCAGCAGTGACTACCAGGGTCTGGTGCTCACCTTC.